The next 22 T cell receptor beta chains were all read from a single sample in a study of blood T cell repertoires in COVID-19. TCRdb's table, derived via immunoSEQ multiplex PCR, lists solely in-frame clones and lacks some. The sample lists approximately 70,000 clones, around nine tenths seen once, with around 7% in the top ten. The sample comprised peripheral blood. The receptor source for this set is a man in his forties or fifties with COVID-19, enrolled during active disease.

This clone appeared a single time. The chain uses TRBV30 and TRBJ2-2; 11 bases agree with TRBD2. Germline loops: CDR1 GTSNPN, CDR2 SVGIG (reference sequence). V was pared by 5 bases and J by 0 bases, with 5 bases of the junction left unmatched. The CDR3 consists of 16 residues. DNA for the CDR3: TGTGCCTGGGGGGGACTAGCGGCCGCGAACACCGGGGAGCTGTTTTTT. It yields the protein CAWGGLAAANTGELFF.

The chain links TRBV5-4 to TRBJ1-4; 9 nucleotides match TRBD1. The germline V gene encodes CDR1 SGHNT and CDR2 YYREEE (reference sequence). V shed 4 bases, J shed 7 bases, and the junction held 5 bases outside the gene matches. The CDR3 loop spans 14 amino acids. In DNA, the CDR3 is TGTGCCAGCAGCGAACAGGGGGCCAGTGAAAAACTGTTTTTT. This encodes CASSEQGASEKLFF.

V gene TRBV18 combines with J gene TRBJ2-1; 11 positions agree with TRBD2. CDR3 length equals 14 residues. The germline V gene encodes CDR1 KGHSH and CDR2 LQKENI. Germline trimming cut 4 bases from V and 5 bases from J; bases unmatched to any gene: 1. The CDR3 loop reads CASSLAGGNNEQFF. The DNA of the CDR3 is TGTGCCAGCTCACTAGCGGGGGGGAACAATGAGCAGTTCTTC.

V gene TRBV10-3 combines with J gene TRBJ2-1; 10 nucleotides match TRBD2. The CDR3 contains 19 residues. Germline V gene sequence: CDR1 ENHRY, CDR2 SYGVKD. Trimming took 8 bases from V and 3 from J; bases not matched to a gene: 19. The CDR3 DNA follows: TGTGCCATCCAGGGCAGCGGGGGGGGACCCGCCCGGGGCTACAATGAGCAGTTCTTC. As protein: CAIQGSGGGPARGYNEQFF.

The CDR3: CAWRYPSSYNSPLHF. For the CDR3, the DNA is TGTGCCTGGAGGTACCCGAGCTCCTATAATTCACCCCTCCACTTT. V is TRBV30 and J is TRBJ1-6; D is uncertain. Germline loops: CDR1 GTSNPN, CDR2 SVGIG (reference sequence). This CDR3 contains 15 residues. Trimming pared 3 bases from V and 0 bases from J, leaving 9 bases between.

The chain is built from TRBV2 and TRBJ1-2; D not resolved. Per the germline V gene, CDR1 is SNHLY and CDR2 is FYNNEI. V was shortened by 6 bases and J by 0 bases, with 5 bases between the two germline ends. The CDR3 sequence is 12 residues long. CDR3 DNA: TGTGCCAGCAGGGGAGCTAACTATGGCTACACCTTC. Translation gives CASRGANYGYTF.

V gene TRBV27 combines with J gene TRBJ2-7; D possibly corresponds to TRBD2 (6 bases). The V and J ends lost 5 bases and 3 bases respectively, with 8 bases between them. Germline V CDR1 and CDR2: MNHEY, SMNVEV (reference sequence). The CDR3 totals 12 residues. The DNA of the CDR3 is TGTGCCAGCAGTGCGGGACTCTACGAGCAGTACTTC. Its translation is CASSAGLYEQYF.

The chain couples TRBV7-9 to TRBJ2-1, with a tentative D call TRBD2 (5 bases). This CDR3 contains 9 residues. Germline lookup yields CDR1 SEHNR and CDR2 FQNEAQ (reference sequence). CDR3 in DNA: TGTGCGGTTGGACGGGGGCAGTTCTTC. It yields the protein CAVGRGQFF.

A word on this clone: The same CDR3 is also encoded by other DNA sequences in this sample. This chain connects TRBV18 to TRBJ2-1; 9 bases map to TRBD1. CDR1 is KGHSH and CDR2 is LQKENI in the germline V gene. With 6 bases clipped from V and 0 bases from J, the junction kept 3 bases outside the gene matches. The CDR3 is 15 residues long. Here the CDR3 reads CASSRDRDSYNEQFF. DNA of the CDR3: TGTGCCAGCTCGAGGGACAGGGACTCCTACAATGAGCAGTTCTTC.

V gene TRBV20-1 combines with J gene TRBJ2-1, with a tentative D call TRBD2 (5 bases). V was trimmed by 3 bases and J by 12 bases, leaving 24 bases between them. Germline CDR1 is DFQATT and CDR2 is SNEGSKA (reference sequence). This CDR3 is built from 15 residues. CDR3 loop: CSASTGSRRRDRQFF. The DNA of the CDR3 is TGCAGTGCTAGTACCGGCTCACGGCGCCGGGATCGGCAGTTCTTC.

The chain links TRBV14 to TRBJ1-2, with D hard to call. This CDR3 contains 14 residues. Trimming stripped 1 base from V and 7 bases from J, with 13 bases between. Per germline, CDR1 SGHDN and CDR2 FVKESK. As DNA, the CDR3 is TGTGCCAGCAGCCAAGGGCGGGGTGCAGTTGGCTACACCTTC. Translated, it gives CASSQGRGAVGYTF.

The sample holds one count of this clone. This sequence joins TRBV6-7 and TRBJ2-7, with D possibly TRBD2 on 6 matching bases. TRBV6-7 is noted as an ORF with a role that remains uncertain. V was clipped by 2 bases and J by 1 base, with 12 bases between them. This CDR3 is 15 amino acids long. CDR3: CASSYGRGPSYEQYF. The DNA of the CDR3 is TGTGCCAGCAGTTACGGGCGGGGCCCGTCCTACGAGCAGTACTTC.

The V gene is TRBV9, the J gene TRBJ2-2; 10 bases match TRBD1. The CDR3 runs 16 residues. From germline, CDR1 is SGDLS and CDR2 YYNGEE. V lost 0 bases, J lost 7 bases, and 6 bases stayed unmatched. CDR3 loop: CASSVDGTGVGGELFF. The CDR3 nucleotides read TGTGCCAGCAGCGTAGACGGGACAGGGGTTGGCGGGGAGCTGTTTTTT.

The rearrangement joins TRBV21-1 to TRBJ2-6; the table's D gene call, TRBD1, was not cross checked with the DNA. TRBV21-1 constitutes a pseudogene. The CDR3 covers 15 residues. The CDR3 nucleotides read TGTGCCACCGCGACAGCTGTCTCTGGGGCCAACGTCCTGACTTTC. Amino acids: CATATAVSGANVLTF.

V gene TRBV9 combines with J gene TRBJ1-6, with D unresolved. CDR3 length equals 15 residues. Between the trimmed V and J ends, which lost 0 bases and 8 bases, there was a span of 12 bases. The germline V gene encodes CDR1 SGDLS and CDR2 YYNGEE. Here the CDR3 DNA reads TGTGCCAGCAGCGTAGGCAGGCGGGTTGATTCACCCCTCCACTTT. This translates into CASSVGRRVDSPLHF.

This clone was counted once. The gene calls are TRBV10-1 and TRBJ1-4; 7 nucleotides line up with TRBD1. CDR1 is WNHNN and CDR2 is SYGVQD in the germline V gene (reference sequence). This CDR3 contains 15 residues. J gave up 8 bases and V 3 bases, and 9 bases lay outside the gene matches. The CDR3: CASSEYRGGEEKLFF. CDR3 DNA: TGCGCCAGCAGTGAATACAGGGGAGGAGAAGAAAAACTGTTTTTT.

The V call is TRBV5-1, the J call TRBJ1-4; TRBD1 matches 7 bases. V was clipped by 4 bases and J by 3 bases; unmatched bases: 3. This CDR3 has 14 amino acids. Germline V gives CDR1 SGHRS, CDR2 YFSETQ. Here the CDR3 reads CASSPQGPNEKLFF. The DNA for the CDR3 is TGCGCCAGCAGCCCACAGGGGCCTAATGAAAAACTGTTTTTT.

V and J are TRBV3-1 (or the pseudogene TRBV3-2) and TRBJ1-6; D unresolved. This CDR3 region has 16 residues. Germline V gene data show CDR1 as LGHDT and CDR2 as YNNKEL (reference sequence). The germline V and J ends were trimmed by 4 bases and 0 bases, with 10 bases remaining between them. The CDR3 sequence: CASSRRSGSYNSPLHF. DNA for the CDR3: TGTGCCAGCAGCCGGCGGAGTGGCTCCTATAATTCACCCCTCCACTTT.

The chain uses TRBV4-1 and TRBJ1-5; D remains ambiguous. V lost 0 bases and J lost 2, with 8 bases in between. The CDR3 has 15 amino acids. The V gene's germline CDR1 is MGHRA and CDR2 YSYEKL. This chain's CDR3 is CASSQDGQGNQPQHF. The CDR3 nucleotides read TGCGCCAGCAGCCAAGATGGCCAGGGCAATCAGCCCCAGCATTTT.

This chain connects TRBV28 to TRBJ2-5; 10 nucleotides line up with TRBD1. Germline lookup yields CDR1 MDHEN and CDR2 SYDVKM. V shed 4 bases, J shed 4 bases, and the junction held 9 bases outside the gene matches. The CDR3 totals 16 residues. CDR3 in amino acids: CASSSPGTGEGETQYF. DNA of the CDR3: TGTGCCAGCAGTTCGCCCGGGACAGGGGAGGGAGAGACCCAGTACTTC.

This chain uses TRBV7-2 with TRBJ2-5; D is possibly TRBD1 (5 bases). V gave up 7 bases and J gave up 5 bases, with 17 bases separating them. This CDR3 contains 14 residues. Germline V lookup: CDR1 SGHTA, CDR2 FQGNSA. This CDR3 reads CASTQPGITETQYF. CDR3 nucleotides: TGTGCCAGCACCCAACCAGGGATTACCGAGACCCAGTACTTC.

This clone has a single count. As DNA, the CDR3 is TGTGCCAGCAGTGAAACTTGGTTGGAGCCCACAGATACGCAGTATTTT. Residues: CASSETWLEPTDTQYF. This chain connects TRBV6-1 to TRBJ2-3; D uncertain. The CDR3 is 16 amino acids. CDR1 and CDR2 (germline): MNHNS, SASEGT. The ends were cut back, 2 bases at V and 2 bases at J, with 14 bases in the middle.